This is a list of T cell receptor beta chains from one sample in a study of metastatic and nonmetastatic thyroid tumors. Using MiXCR, TCRdb re-called clones from the PCR reads. The sample contains roughly 13,000 clones, about 30% of which appear only once. The sequencing sample was made of tumor tissue. The receptors originated from a female donor with papillary thyroid cancer or a benign thyroid nodule (not recorded which). Some clones in this sample may be carry-over from other donors' samples. CDR3s include the opening cysteine and the closing phenylalanine or tryptophan. The D gene is left open where the match is weak. Part of the rows lack a size; the others show once, few, many or a class for expanded clones.

j_gene: TRBJ2-5; len: 14; d_gene: -; v_gene: TRBV30; abundance: once; CDR3aa: CAWIPAGALETQYF; CDR3nt: TGTGCCTGGATACCAGCTGGAGCATTAGAGACCCAGTACTTC
j_gene: TRBJ2-7; len: 14; d_gene: TRBD2; v_gene: TRBV4-2; abundance: medium-sized; CDR3aa: CASSQGLAGNEQYF; CDR3nt: TGTGCCAGCAGCCAAGGACTAGCGGGCAACGAGCAGTACTTC
j_gene: TRBJ1-1; len: 16; d_gene: -; v_gene: TRBV14; abundance: -; CDR3aa: CASSQVGGGMNTEAFF; CDR3nt: TGTGCCAGCAGCCAAGTTGGAGGGGGTATGAACACTGAAGCTTTCTTT
j_gene: TRBJ2-1; len: 16; d_gene: TRBD2; v_gene: TRBV12-3/TRBV12-4; abundance: few; CDR3aa: CASRPGDVVRGGEQSF; CDR3nt: TGTGCCAGCAGGCCGGGTGATGTAGTCCGCGGGGGTGAGCAGTCCTTC
j_gene: TRBJ2-3; len: 15; d_gene: TRBD2; v_gene: TRBV11-3; abundance: many; CDR3aa: CASSFLLAGPDTQYF; CDR3nt: TGTGCCAGCAGCTTTTTACTAGCGGGACCAGATACGCAGTATTTT
j_gene: TRBJ2-7; len: 15; d_gene: TRBD1; v_gene: TRBV6-1; abundance: few; CDR3aa: CASSEADGTVYEQYF; CDR3nt: TGTGCCAGCAGTGAAGCTGACGGGACAGTCTACGAGCAGTACTTC
j_gene: TRBJ2-7; len: 13; d_gene: TRBD2; v_gene: TRBV19; abundance: -; CDR3aa: CASSTGTSGEQYF; CDR3nt: TGTGCCAGTAGTACCGGGACTAGCGGAGAGCAGTACTTC
j_gene: TRBJ2-7; len: 17; d_gene: TRBD2; v_gene: TRBV11-2; abundance: -; CDR3aa: CASIPFGGLGAGYEQYF; CDR3nt: TGTGCCAGCATCCCTTTCGGTGGGTTAGGAGCGGGGTACGAGCAGTACTTC
j_gene: TRBJ1-2; len: 15; d_gene: -; v_gene: TRBV4-2; abundance: -; CDR3aa: CASSQEWARERGYTF; CDR3nt: TGTGCCAGTAGCCAAGAGTGGGCCCGGGAGCGGGGCTACACCTTC
j_gene: TRBJ2-7; len: 16; d_gene: TRBD1; v_gene: TRBV2; abundance: -; CDR3aa: CASSLTGTGGIGEQYF; CDR3nt: TGTGCCAGCAGCCTAACGGGGACAGGGGGCATAGGTGAGCAGTACTTC
j_gene: TRBJ2-1; len: 16; d_gene: -; v_gene: TRBV11-2; abundance: -; CDR3aa: CASSEGGDRMVNEQFF; CDR3nt: TGTGCCAGCAGCGAAGGCGGAGACAGGATGGTCAATGAGCAGTTCTTC
j_gene: TRBJ1-1; len: 13; d_gene: -; v_gene: TRBV20-1; abundance: -; CDR3aa: CSAAWTVNTEAFF; CDR3nt: TGCAGTGCCGCTTGGACGGTGAACACCGAAGCTTTCTTT
j_gene: TRBJ2-1; len: 14; d_gene: TRBD1; v_gene: TRBV4-1; abundance: -; CDR3aa: CASAGTASYNEQFF; CDR3nt: TGCGCCAGCGCCGGGACAGCATCCTACAATGAGCAGTTCTTC
j_gene: TRBJ2-7; len: 15; d_gene: -; v_gene: TRBV5-1; abundance: many; CDR3aa: CASSPFRTLTYEQYF; CDR3nt: TGCGCCAGCAGCCCGTTTAGGACGCTAACCTACGAGCAGTACTTC
j_gene: TRBJ1-1; len: 12; d_gene: -; v_gene: TRBV7-9; abundance: few; CDR3aa: CASSGVGLEAFF; CDR3nt: TGTGCCAGCAGCGGAGTAGGGCTAGAAGCTTTCTTT
j_gene: TRBJ1-5; len: 14; d_gene: -; v_gene: TRBV7-8; abundance: -; CDR3aa: CASSLRTLDQPQHF; CDR3nt: TGTGCCAGCAGCTTAAGGACACTTGATCAGCCCCAGCATTTT
j_gene: TRBJ2-2; len: 17; d_gene: -; v_gene: TRBV5-1; abundance: few; CDR3aa: CASSLDGGGVTTGELFF; CDR3nt: TGCGCCAGCAGCTTGGATGGAGGGGGCGTGACCACCGGGGAGCTGTTTTTT
j_gene: TRBJ1-1; len: 13; d_gene: TRBD1; v_gene: TRBV10-3; abundance: few; CDR3aa: CAISDSGGTEAFF; CDR3nt: TGTGCCATCAGTGATTCAGGGGGCACTGAAGCTTTCTTT
j_gene: TRBJ1-3; len: 17; d_gene: -; v_gene: TRBV5-1; abundance: -; CDR3aa: CASSNLGHLSSGNTIYF; CDR3nt: TGCGCCAGCAGCAATCTGGGACACCTGAGCTCTGGAAACACCATATATTTT
j_gene: TRBJ1-1; len: 14; d_gene: -; v_gene: TRBV3-1; abundance: many; CDR3aa: CASSQGTGGTEAFF; CDR3nt: TGTGCCAGCAGCCAAGGAACAGGCGGGACTGAAGCTTTCTTT
j_gene: TRBJ2-7; len: 14; d_gene: TRBD2; v_gene: TRBV20-1; abundance: medium-sized; CDR3aa: CSASGLAESYEQYF; CDR3nt: TGCAGTGCTTCGGGACTAGCGGAATCCTACGAGCAGTACTTC
j_gene: TRBJ2-3; len: 16; d_gene: TRBD1; v_gene: TRBV15; abundance: few; CDR3aa: CATSRWGTGGTDTQYF; CDR3nt: TGTGCCACCAGCAGATGGGGGACAGGGGGGACAGATACGCAGTATTTT
j_gene: TRBJ2-7; len: 17; d_gene: -; v_gene: TRBV20-1; abundance: -; CDR3aa: CSAKGPGPRVPLYEQYF; CDR3nt: TGCAGTGCAAAGGGGCCGGGTCCTCGGGTCCCTTTATACGAGCAGTACTTC
j_gene: TRBJ1-2; len: 13; d_gene: -; v_gene: TRBV11-3; abundance: -; CDR3aa: CASSPEGTYGYTF; CDR3nt: TGTGCCAGCAGCCCAGAGGGCACCTATGGCTACACCTTC
j_gene: TRBJ2-7; len: 12; d_gene: -; v_gene: TRBV6-2/TRBV6-3; abundance: few; CDR3aa: CASSFLGGEQYF; CDR3nt: TGTGCCAGCAGTTTCCTAGGGGGCGAGCAGTACTTC
j_gene: TRBJ2-5; len: 15; d_gene: TRBD2; v_gene: TRBV2; abundance: many; CDR3aa: CASRRLAGRKETQYF; CDR3nt: TGTGCCAGCAGGAGACTAGCGGGAAGAAAAGAGACCCAGTACTTC
j_gene: TRBJ2-1; len: 11; d_gene: -; v_gene: TRBV20-1; abundance: -; CDR3aa: CSAPGVPAQFF; CDR3nt: TGCAGTGCTCCGGGAGTTCCCGCGCAGTTCTTC
j_gene: TRBJ1-1; len: 14; d_gene: -; v_gene: TRBV7-8; abundance: -; CDR3aa: CASSRTELNTEAFF; CDR3nt: TGTGCCAGCAGTCGGACAGAGTTAAACACTGAAGCTTTCTTT
j_gene: TRBJ2-7; len: 11; d_gene: -; v_gene: TRBV20-1; abundance: -; CDR3aa: CSARDQRSRYF; CDR3nt: TGCAGTGCTAGAGATCAGCGTTCGCGGTACTTC
j_gene: TRBJ2-1; len: 13; d_gene: -; v_gene: TRBV5-6; abundance: -; CDR3aa: CASSLGGANWQFF; CDR3nt: TGTGCCAGCAGCTTGGGGGGGGCTAATTGGCAGTTCTTC